This entry is about one T cell receptor beta chain. These data belong to a study of shared clonotypes between healthy human individuals. This CDR3 contains 17 residues. Germline loops: CDR1 LNHDA, CDR2 SQIVND (reference sequence). V was cut by 4 bases and J by 0 bases, with 18 bases left in between. Evenly divided among several immunoSEQ plates was the genomic DNA of each subset. The sorted-subset replicate PCRs were given roughly 200 ng DNA, which is about 29,000 T cell genomes. The method was immunoSEQ multiplex PCR; TCRdb's version includes in-frame clones alone and lacks a portion of them. The sample gives roughly 2.5 million clones, more than 90% of which show up once; around 0.15% is in the top ten.

This clonotype was obtained from a man aged 18 to 29 in good health. The sequenced sample was naive CD4+ T cells sorted from blood. As to subset: CD45RA+ positively selected. V and J are TRBV19 and TRBJ1-2, with D unresolved. This CDR3 is CASSKARGAGTNYGYTF. Here the CDR3 DNA reads TGTGCCAGTAGTAAAGCTCGTGGCGCGGGAACTAACTATGGCTACACCTTC.